This T cell receptor beta chain was profiled in a study of T cell repertoires in cytomegalovirus infection. On the study more broadly: Recently identified HLA-C-restricted CMV epitopes and well-studied HLA-B-restricted CMV epitopes were used by the study. Shared public TCR beta signatures pointed to both CMV infection and a matching HLA type. Notes on the study in general: The study identified carriers of CMV plus the relevant HLA from cumulative public TCR beta family frequency. Ex vivo responses were dominated by HLA-C-restricted CMV-specific TCR beta clonotypes.

CDR3 length: 12 amino acids. V shed 5 bases and J shed 8 bases, with 11 bases lying between them. Germline CDR1 and CDR2: LNHNV and YYDKDF (reference sequence). TCRdb itself ran the reads through MiXCR, one entry per CDR3 protein. The sample holds approximately 390,000 distinct CDR3 sequences; nearly 35% are singletons and the top ten take roughly 13%. Regarding this clonotype: Its cognate antigen is unknown.

The specimen comprised cultured PBMCs, sampled from culture after CMV antigen stimulation. This receptor was identified in a human donor in good health (CMV status not recorded). Some clones in this sample may be carry-over from other donors' samples. This chain joins TRBV15 and TRBJ2-3; the D is unclear. This chain's CDR3 is CATSDIRFTQYF. The CDR3 coding sequence is TGTGCCACCAGCGACATAAGGTTTACGCAGTATTTT.